This TCR beta chain originates from a study of T cells in Graves' hyperthyroidism and ophthalmopathy. Overall study context: Peripheral blood sampling occurred at initial diagnosis, before any treatment. Overall study results and limits: Most expanded thyroid clonotypes above 0.001 also appeared in blood.

The CDR3 covers 14 residues. The J segment lost 0 bases and the V segment lost 5 bases, leaving 4 bases of the junction unmatched. Germline V CDR1 and CDR2: DFQATT, SNEGSKA (reference sequence). Amplified TCR beta CDR3 regions derived from RNA transcripts. First-round RT-PCR of the TCR CDR3 relied on the HTBI primer set. TCRdb re-derived calls from the multiplex PCR reads in MiXCR, one entry per CDR3 protein. The data contain about 500,000 distinct CDR3 sequences, approximately 15% of them singletons. An absence of ophthalmopathy progression within 18 months meant stable Graves' hyperthyroidism. Uncontrolled infection, other autoimmune disease, pregnancy or lactation led to exclusion. There are many counts of this clonotype. The antigen is undetermined.

The rearrangement links TRBV20-1 to TRBJ1-1; 9 bases map to TRBD1. The specimen was blood. This receptor was identified in a woman between 18 and 29 years old with Graves' hyperthyroidism. CDR3 in amino acids: CSADTGGLNTEAFF. The CDR3 bases are TGCAGTGCTGATACAGGGGGCTTGAACACTGAAGCTTTCTTT.